The rows below give T cell receptor beta chains drawn from one sample of a study of lymphopenia after photon versus proton radiotherapy. Clones were read by immunoSEQ multiplex PCR, and TCRdb kept only the in-frame ones, dropping some. The sample lists 40,000 to 45,000 clones; 85% to 90% were seen once. Sequencing was performed on peripheral blood, taken from a patient treated with proton-based radiotherapy. Receptors originate from a woman in her seventies with pancreatic cancer. Some clones in this sample may be carry-over from other donors' samples. The CDR3 runs from the conserved cysteine through the conserved F or W. A D gene is named only where the DNA matches it firmly. Some rows have no size entry. The others give once, few or many, or a class for an expanded clone.

clone size: NA
V gene: TRBV6-1
J gene: TRBJ2-1
D gene: NA
CDR3 length: 12
CDR3 DNA: TGTGCCAGCAGATACAACTACAATGAGCAGTTCTTC
CDR3 protein: CASRYNYNEQFF

clone size: NA
V gene: TRBV5-1
J gene: TRBJ2-3
D gene: NA
CDR3 length: 14
CDR3 DNA: TGCGCCAGCAGATCAGCTCAGGGCACAGATACGCAGTATTTT
CDR3 protein: CASRSAQGTDTQYF

clone size: NA
V gene: TRBV27
J gene: TRBJ1-1
D gene: TRBD1
CDR3 length: 13
CDR3 DNA: TGTGCCAGCAGCTTATCTCTAGGGGGCGAAGCTTTCTTT
CDR3 protein: CASSLSLGGEAFF

clone size: NA
V gene: TRBV29-1
J gene: TRBJ2-1
D gene: TRBD2
CDR3 length: 14
CDR3 DNA: TGCAGCACAATAGCGGGAGGGTTCTACAATGAGCAGTTCTTC
CDR3 protein: CSTIAGGFYNEQFF

clone size: NA
V gene: TRBV5-1
J gene: TRBJ2-1
D gene: NA
CDR3 length: 15
CDR3 DNA: TGCGCCAGCAGCTTGGGGGTCAATCGCTACAATGAGCAGTTCTTC
CDR3 protein: CASSLGVNRYNEQFF

clone size: NA
V gene: TRBV7-2
J gene: TRBJ1-5
D gene: NA
CDR3 length: 17
CDR3 DNA: TGTGCCAGCAGCCGGGCGATTGGGTCAGGTAGCAATCAGCCCCAGCATTTT
CDR3 protein: CASSRAIGSGSNQPQHF

clone size: NA
V gene: TRBV7-9
J gene: TRBJ1-2
D gene: NA
CDR3 length: 14
CDR3 DNA: TGTGCCAGCAGCGCAGACACCACTAACTATGGCTACACCTTC
CDR3 protein: CASSADTTNYGYTF

clone size: NA
V gene: TRBV6-1
J gene: TRBJ2-5
D gene: NA
CDR3 length: 15
CDR3 DNA: TGTGCCAGCAGTGCGCAGATAGGGGGACAAGAGACCCAGTACTTC
CDR3 protein: CASSAQIGGQETQYF

clone size: NA
V gene: TRBV5-5
J gene: TRBJ2-7
D gene: NA
CDR3 length: 14
CDR3 DNA: TGTGCCAGCAGCTTTGGCGGTTACTCCTACGAGCAGTACTTC
CDR3 protein: CASSFGGYSYEQYF

clone size: NA
V gene: TRBV6-4
J gene: TRBJ2-6
D gene: NA
CDR3 length: 16
CDR3 DNA: TGTGCCAGCAGTGACTCGGTCGCTAATGGGGCCAACGTCCTGACTTTC
CDR3 protein: CASSDSVANGANVLTF

clone size: NA
V gene: TRBV18
J gene: TRBJ1-1
D gene: NA
CDR3 length: 15
CDR3 DNA: TGTGCCAGCTCACCACCGCGGGGAACCAACACTGAAGCTTTCTTT
CDR3 protein: CASSPPRGTNTEAFF

clone size: NA
V gene: TRBV6-5
J gene: TRBJ1-1
D gene: TRBD1
CDR3 length: 14
CDR3 DNA: TGTGCCAGCAGTTACGCGACAGGGAGCACTGAAGCTTTCTTT
CDR3 protein: CASSYATGSTEAFF

clone size: NA
V gene: TRBV6-5
J gene: TRBJ1-1
D gene: NA
CDR3 length: 13
CDR3 DNA: TGTGCCAGCAGTTCGCCGTTGAACACTGAAGCTTTCTTT
CDR3 protein: CASSSPLNTEAFF

clone size: few
V gene: TRBV5-1
J gene: TRBJ2-5
D gene: NA
CDR3 length: 13
CDR3 DNA: TGCGCCAGCAGTTCCCTAGAACAAGAGACCCAGTACTTC
CDR3 protein: CASSSLEQETQYF

clone size: NA
V gene: TRBV18
J gene: TRBJ2-1
D gene: NA
CDR3 length: 15
CDR3 DNA: TGTGCCAGCTCACCCGGACAGAGCTCCTACAATGAGCAGTTCTTC
CDR3 protein: CASSPGQSSYNEQFF

clone size: NA
V gene: TRBV15
J gene: TRBJ1-1
D gene: NA
CDR3 length: 14
CDR3 DNA: TGTGCCACCAGCAGAGGAAACGTGAACACTGAAGCTTTCTTT
CDR3 protein: CATSRGNVNTEAFF

clone size: once
V gene: TRBV5-4
J gene: TRBJ2-2
D gene: TRBD2
CDR3 length: 15
CDR3 DNA: TGTGCCAGCAGCTGGGAGGGCGCGAGCACCGGGGAGCTGTTTTTT
CDR3 protein: CASSWEGASTGELFF